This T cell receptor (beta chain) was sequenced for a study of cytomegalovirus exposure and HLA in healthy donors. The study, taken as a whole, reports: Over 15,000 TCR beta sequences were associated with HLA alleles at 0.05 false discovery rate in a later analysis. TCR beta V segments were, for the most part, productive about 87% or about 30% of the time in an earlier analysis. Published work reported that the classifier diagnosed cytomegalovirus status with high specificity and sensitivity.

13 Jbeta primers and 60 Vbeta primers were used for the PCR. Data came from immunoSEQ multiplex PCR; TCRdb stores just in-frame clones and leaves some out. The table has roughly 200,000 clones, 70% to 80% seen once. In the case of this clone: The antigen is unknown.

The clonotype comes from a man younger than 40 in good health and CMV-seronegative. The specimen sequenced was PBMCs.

CDR3 nucleotides: TGTGCCAGCAGCTTGGACAGTCGGTCCTACGAGCAGTACTTC. Its protein product is CASSLDSRSYEQYF. V is TRBV7-9 and J is TRBJ2-7; maybe TRBD1 (6 bases). CDR3 length equals 14 residues. The V end lost 3 bases, the J end lost 1 base, and 10 bases lay between the germline ends. Germline lookup yields CDR1 SEHNR and CDR2 FQNEAQ (reference sequence).